This T cell receptor beta chain was captured by sequencing in a study of T cell changes during pregnancy in multiple sclerosis. The method was immunoSEQ multiplex PCR; TCRdb's version includes in-frame clones alone and lacks a portion of them. The sample has 79,000 or so clones, around nine tenths seen once. The CDR3 is 15 amino acids. V trimming: 2 bases; J trimming: 8 bases; junction bases outside the gene matches: 4. Germline V gene lookup returns CDR1 SGHNT and CDR2 YYREEE (reference sequence). The origin of this receptor is a female donor with multiple sclerosis, enrolled in a pregnancy study. This sequence joins TRBV5-4 and TRBJ1-6; TRBD1 matches at 10 bases. This specimen was CD4+ T cells from peripheral blood mononuclear cells, taken before pregnancy. The CDR3 sequence is CASSFFGTGDSPLHF. CDR3 in DNA: TGTGCCAGCAGCTTCTTCGGGACAGGGGATTCACCCCTCCACTTT.